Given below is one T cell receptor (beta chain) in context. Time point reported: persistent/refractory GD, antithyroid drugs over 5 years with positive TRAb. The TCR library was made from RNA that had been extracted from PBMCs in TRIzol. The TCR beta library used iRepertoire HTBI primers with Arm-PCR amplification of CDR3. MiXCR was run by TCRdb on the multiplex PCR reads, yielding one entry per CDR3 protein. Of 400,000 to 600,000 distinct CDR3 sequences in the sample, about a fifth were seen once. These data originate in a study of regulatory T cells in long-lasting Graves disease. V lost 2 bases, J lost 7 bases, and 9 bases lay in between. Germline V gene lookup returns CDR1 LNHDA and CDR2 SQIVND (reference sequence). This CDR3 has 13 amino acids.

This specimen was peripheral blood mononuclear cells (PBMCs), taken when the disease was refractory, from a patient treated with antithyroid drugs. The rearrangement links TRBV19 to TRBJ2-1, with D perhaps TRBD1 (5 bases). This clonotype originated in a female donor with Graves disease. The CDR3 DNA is TGTGCCAGTAGTATACGACAGTCGAATGAGCAGTTCTTC. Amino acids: CASSIRQSNEQFF.